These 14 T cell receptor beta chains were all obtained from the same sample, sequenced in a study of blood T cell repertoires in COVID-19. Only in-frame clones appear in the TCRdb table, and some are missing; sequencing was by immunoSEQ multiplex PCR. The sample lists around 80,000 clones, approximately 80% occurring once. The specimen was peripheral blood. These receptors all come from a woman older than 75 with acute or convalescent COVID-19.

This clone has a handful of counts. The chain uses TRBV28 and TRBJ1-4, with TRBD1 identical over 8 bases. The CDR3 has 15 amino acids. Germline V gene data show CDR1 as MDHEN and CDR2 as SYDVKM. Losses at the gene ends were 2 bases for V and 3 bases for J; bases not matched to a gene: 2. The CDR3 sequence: CASSLEQGANEKLFF. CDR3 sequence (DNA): TGTGCCAGCAGTTTAGAACAGGGGGCTAATGAAAAACTGTTTTTT.

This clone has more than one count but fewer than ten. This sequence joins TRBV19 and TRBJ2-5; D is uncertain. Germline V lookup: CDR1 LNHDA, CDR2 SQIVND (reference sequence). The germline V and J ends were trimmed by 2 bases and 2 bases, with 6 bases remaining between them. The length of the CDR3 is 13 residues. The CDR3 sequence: CASSIFRQETQYF. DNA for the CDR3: TGTGCCAGTAGTATATTCAGACAAGAGACCCAGTACTTC.

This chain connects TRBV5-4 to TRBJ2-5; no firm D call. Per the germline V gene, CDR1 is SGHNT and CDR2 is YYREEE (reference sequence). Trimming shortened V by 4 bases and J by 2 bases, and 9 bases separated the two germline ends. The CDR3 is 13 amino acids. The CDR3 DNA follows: TGTGCCAGCAGCGCGGAGCCGCAAGAGACCCAGTACTTC. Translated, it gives CASSAEPQETQYF.

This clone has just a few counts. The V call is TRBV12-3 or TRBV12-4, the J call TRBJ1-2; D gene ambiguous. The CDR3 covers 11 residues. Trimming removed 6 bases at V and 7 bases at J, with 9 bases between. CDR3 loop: CASRPLGGYTF. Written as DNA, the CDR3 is TGTGCCAGCAGACCTCTCGGTGGCTACACCTTC.

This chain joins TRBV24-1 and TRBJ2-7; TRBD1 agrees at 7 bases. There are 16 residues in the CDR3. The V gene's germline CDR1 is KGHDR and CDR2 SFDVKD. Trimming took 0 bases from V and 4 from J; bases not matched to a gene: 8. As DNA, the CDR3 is TGTGCCACCAGTGATTTGCCGGACAGGCCGCGATACGAGCAGTACTTC. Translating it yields CATSDLPDRPRYEQYF.

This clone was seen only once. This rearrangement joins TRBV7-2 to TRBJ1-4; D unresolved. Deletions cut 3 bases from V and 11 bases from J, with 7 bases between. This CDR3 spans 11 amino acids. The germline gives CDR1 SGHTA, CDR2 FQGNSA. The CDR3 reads CASSLGGKLFF. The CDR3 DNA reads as TGTGCCAGCAGCTTGGGAGGGAAACTGTTTTTT.

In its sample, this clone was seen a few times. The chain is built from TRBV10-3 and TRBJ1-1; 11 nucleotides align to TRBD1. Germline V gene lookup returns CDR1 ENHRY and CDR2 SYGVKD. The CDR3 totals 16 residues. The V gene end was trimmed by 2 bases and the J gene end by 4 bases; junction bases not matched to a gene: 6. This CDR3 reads CAISEPTGTGGTEAFF. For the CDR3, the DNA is TGTGCCATCAGTGAGCCGACCGGGACAGGGGGCACTGAAGCTTTCTTT.

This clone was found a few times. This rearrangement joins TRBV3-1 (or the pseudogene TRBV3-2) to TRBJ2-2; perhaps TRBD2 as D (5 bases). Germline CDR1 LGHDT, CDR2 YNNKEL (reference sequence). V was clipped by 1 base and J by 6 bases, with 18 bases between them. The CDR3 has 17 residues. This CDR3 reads CASSQGMRVRTPGELFF. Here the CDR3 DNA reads TGTGCCAGCAGCCAAGGAATGCGGGTCCGTACTCCCGGGGAGCTGTTTTTT.

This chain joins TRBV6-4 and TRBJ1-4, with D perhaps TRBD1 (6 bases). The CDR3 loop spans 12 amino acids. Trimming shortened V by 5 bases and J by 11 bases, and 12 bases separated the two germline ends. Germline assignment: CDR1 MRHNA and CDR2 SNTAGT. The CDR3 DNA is TGTGCCAGCAGTAACAGGGACGGGAAACTGTTTTTT. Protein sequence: CASSNRDGKLFF.

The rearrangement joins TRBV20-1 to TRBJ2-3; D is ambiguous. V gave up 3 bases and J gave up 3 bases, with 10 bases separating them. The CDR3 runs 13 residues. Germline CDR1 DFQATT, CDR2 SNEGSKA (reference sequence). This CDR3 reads CSASIPGTDTQYF. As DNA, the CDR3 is TGCAGTGCTAGTATCCCGGGTACAGATACGCAGTATTTT.

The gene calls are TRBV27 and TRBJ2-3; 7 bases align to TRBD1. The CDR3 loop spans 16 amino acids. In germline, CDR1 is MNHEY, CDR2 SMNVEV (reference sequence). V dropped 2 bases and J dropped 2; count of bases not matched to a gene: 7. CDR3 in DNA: TGTGCCAGCAGTTTAAGGACAGGAGGTCTCACAGATACGCAGTATTTT. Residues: CASSLRTGGLTDTQYF.

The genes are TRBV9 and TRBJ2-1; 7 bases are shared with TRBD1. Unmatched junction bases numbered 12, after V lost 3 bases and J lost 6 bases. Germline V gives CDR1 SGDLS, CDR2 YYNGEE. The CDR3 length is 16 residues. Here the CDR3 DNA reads TGTGCCAGCAGCGCCGAACCGGGACAGAGACTCAATGAGCAGTTCTTC. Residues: CASSAEPGQRLNEQFF.

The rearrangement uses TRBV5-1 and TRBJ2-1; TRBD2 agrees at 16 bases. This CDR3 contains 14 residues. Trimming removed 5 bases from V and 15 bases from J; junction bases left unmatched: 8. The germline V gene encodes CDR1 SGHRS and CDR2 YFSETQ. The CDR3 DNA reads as TGCGCCAGCAGACCCGGGACTAGCGGGGGGGATGCGTTCTTC. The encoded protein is CASRPGTSGGDAFF.

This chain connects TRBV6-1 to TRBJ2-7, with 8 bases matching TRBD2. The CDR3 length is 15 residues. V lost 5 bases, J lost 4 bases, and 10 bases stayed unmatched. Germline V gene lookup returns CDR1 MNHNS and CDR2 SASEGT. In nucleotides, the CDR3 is TGTGCCAGCAGTCAGATAGCGGGGCACAGTTACGAGCAGTACTTC. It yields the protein CASSQIAGHSYEQYF.